The 27 T cell receptor beta chains below all came from one sample that was sequenced in a study of cytomegalovirus exposure and HLA in healthy donors. The assay was immunoSEQ multiplex PCR, and TCRdb's table has in-frame clones only and misses some. The sample contains about 110,000 clones, around 95% of which appear only once. The sample consisted of PBMCs. These receptors were obtained from a woman between 18 and 29 years old in good health and CMV-seronegative.

The chain is built from TRBV19 and TRBJ2-1; perhaps TRBD2 as D (5 bases). Germline V gene sequence: CDR1 LNHDA, CDR2 SQIVND (reference sequence). The CDR3 extends over 17 amino acids. Trimming stripped 3 bases from V and 0 bases from J, with 15 bases between. The DNA of the CDR3 is TGTGCCAGTAGTATTGTTTCGGGGATGAGCTCCTACAATGAGCAGTTCTTC. This translates into CASSIVSGMSSYNEQFF.

This chain joins TRBV9 and TRBJ1-4, with D hard to call. CDR3 length: 15 amino acids. CDR1 is SGDLS and CDR2 is YYNGEE in the germline V gene. Trimming took 2 bases from V and 0 from J, leaving 8 bases between them. CDR3 nucleotides: TGTGCCAGCAGCGTCTTAGATGCAACTAATGAAAAACTGTTTTTT. Protein: CASSVLDATNEKLFF.

The chain recombines TRBV27 with TRBJ2-3; 10 positions agree with TRBD1. Germline CDR1 and CDR2: MNHEY and SMNVEV (reference sequence). Trimming cost V 5 bases and J 2 bases; bases outside gene matches: 4. The CDR3 covers 15 residues. The CDR3 protein is CASSRDRGYTDTQYF. CDR3 bases: TGTGCCAGCAGTCGGGACAGGGGATACACAGATACGCAGTATTTT.

J is TRBJ2-1 and V is TRBV9, with D possibly TRBD1 on 6 matching bases. Trimming removed 2 bases from V and 8 bases from J, with 8 bases in between. CDR3 size: 12 residues. Per the germline V gene, CDR1 is SGDLS and CDR2 is YYNGEE. The CDR3 DNA reads TGTGCCAGCAGCGTCAGGGGCGATGAGCAGTTCTTC. Translated: CASSVRGDEQFF.

The chain couples TRBV5-1 to TRBJ2-5; TRBD1 matches 11 bases. Per the germline V gene, CDR1 is SGHRS and CDR2 is YFSETQ. Trimming cost V 3 bases and J 5 bases; bases outside gene matches: 9. The CDR3 covers 16 residues. CDR3 loop: CASSSPVGQGVETQYF. The CDR3 nucleotides are TGCGCCAGCAGCTCCCCCGTGGGACAGGGGGTTGAGACCCAGTACTTC.

J is TRBJ2-5 and V is TRBV15; 7 bases agree with TRBD1. The DNA end is more similar to TRBJ2-7, so the J call may be wrong. CDR1 is LNHNV, CDR2 YYDKDF, per germline (reference sequence). The CDR3 contains 16 residues. The CDR3 coding sequence is TGTGCCACCAGCAGAGATCTTGAGGGGGCGGAGTGCGAGCAGTACTTC. It yields the protein CATSRDLEGAECEQYF.

The rearrangement uses TRBV5-1 and TRBJ2-7, with TRBD1 identical over 7 bases. The CDR3 totals 14 residues. After removal of 0 bases from V and 4 bases from J, the junction contained 4 bases not matched to a gene. From germline, CDR1 is SGHRS and CDR2 YFSETQ. CDR3 nucleotides: TGCGCCAGCAGCTTGGTTGGGACAGATTACGAGCAGTACTTC. Translation gives CASSLVGTDYEQYF.

This clone occurred once. J is TRBJ2-7 and V is TRBV14; 8 bases align to TRBD1. The CDR3 spans 11 residues. Per germline, CDR1 SGHDN and CDR2 FVKESK. The trim removed 8 bases at V and 6 bases at J, leaving 3 bases unmatched. Here the CDR3 reads CASGQGAEQYF. For the CDR3, the DNA is TGTGCCAGCGGACAGGGAGCCGAGCAGTACTTC. The full variable domain, rest sourced from reference TRBV14 and TRBJ2-7, is EAGVTQFPSHSVIEKGQTVTLRCDPISGHDNLYWYRRVMGKEIKFLLHFVKESKQDESGMPNNRFLAERTGGTYSTLKVQPAELEDSGVYFCASGQGAEQYFGPGTRLTVT.

The V and J genes are TRBV5-1 and TRBJ2-3, with unresolved D. The CDR3 has 15 residues. Per the germline V gene, CDR1 is SGHRS and CDR2 is YFSETQ. Trimming removed 10 bases at V and 2 bases at J, with 20 bases between. For the CDR3, the DNA is TGCGCCTGCGTCAGAGGTCTCCACTACACAGATACGCAGTATTTT. Translated: CACVRGLHYTDTQYF.

This clone showed up just a few times. V is TRBV2 and J is TRBJ2-7; 7 nucleotides line up with TRBD2. The CDR3 loop spans 12 amino acids. V lost 11 bases and J lost 3; bases outside the gene matches: 7. CDR1 is SNHLY, CDR2 FYNNEI, per germline. CDR3 protein: CAGRDYLYEQYF. The CDR3 DNA follows: TGTGCCGGCCGGGACTATCTCTACGAGCAGTACTTC.

The chain uses TRBV6-1 and TRBJ1-5, with D uncertain. This CDR3 spans 12 amino acids. Germline V lookup: CDR1 MNHNS, CDR2 SASEGT. Trimming pared 7 bases from V and 4 bases from J, leaving 8 bases between. The CDR3 bases are TGTGCCAGCATGAGATTTAATCAGCCCCAGCATTTT. It yields the protein CASMRFNQPQHF.

V gene TRBV7-9 combines with J gene TRBJ2-5; weak D call: TRBD2 (5 bases). Trimming pared 7 bases from V and 5 bases from J, leaving 32 bases between. Germline CDR1 is SEHNR and CDR2 is FQNEAQ (reference sequence). This CDR3 spans 19 amino acids. This CDR3 is CASTFSPSTGIASSETQYF. The DNA of the CDR3 is TGTGCCAGCACTTTCTCCCCCTCAACGGGGATCGCGTCCTCTGAGACCCAGTACTTC.

This rearrangement joins TRBV7-9 to TRBJ1-1; weak D call: TRBD1 (6 bases). V lost 2 bases to trimming and J lost 3 bases, with 16 bases between them. The CDR3 is 16 residues long. The germline V gene has CDR1 SEHNR and CDR2 FQNEAQ (reference sequence). The CDR3 DNA is TGTGCCAGCAGCTTATGGGCCGTCGGGGGGCACACTGAAGCTTTCTTT. It encodes CASSLWAVGGHTEAFF.

V is TRBV4-1 and J is TRBJ1-2; D might be TRBD1 (6 bases). Trimming took off 5 bases at V and 3 bases at J, with 10 bases between the two ends. Germline CDR1 and CDR2: MGHRA and YSYEKL. CDR3 length: 13 amino acids. CDR3 nucleotide sequence: TGCGCCAGCAGCGCCAGGGGCGACTATGGCTACACCTTC. Amino acid sequence: CASSARGDYGYTF.

For the CDR3, the DNA is TGTGCCACCAGCAGGCAGTTGAACACTGAAGCTTTCTTT. It encodes CATSRQLNTEAFF. V gene TRBV15 combines with J gene TRBJ1-1; no definite D call. Germline CDR1 is LNHNV and CDR2 is YYDKDF (reference sequence). V was trimmed by 3 bases and J by 0 bases, leaving 5 bases between them. The CDR3 loop spans 13 amino acids.

The V call is TRBV29-1, the J call TRBJ1-2; TRBD1 aligns across 10 bases. The CDR3 covers 13 residues. Germline V gene lookup returns CDR1 SQVTM and CDR2 ANQGSEA. V dropped 4 bases and J dropped 8; count of bases not matched to a gene: 7. The CDR3 nucleotides are TGCAGCGTTGGACGACAGGGGGCTGGGGGCTACACCTTC. As protein: CSVGRQGAGGYTF.

The J gene is TRBJ2-6, the V gene TRBV2; 12 positions match TRBD2. Germline V gene data show CDR1 as SNHLY and CDR2 as FYNNEI. The CDR3 is made up of 20 amino acids. The V and J ends lost 4 bases and 2 bases, in that order; junction bases with no gene match: 12. The CDR3 reads CASSASPSGGASAGANVLTF. The CDR3 DNA follows: TGTGCCAGCAGTGCCTCCCCTAGCGGGGGGGCCAGTGCTGGGGCCAACGTCCTGACTTTC.

CDR3 coding DNA: TGTGCCAGCACCCGGACAGGGGCAGACTCTGGAAACACCATATATTTT. This codes for CASTRTGADSGNTIYF. The V and J genes are TRBV28 and TRBJ1-3; 9 nucleotides align to TRBD1. Germline assignment: CDR1 MDHEN and CDR2 SYDVKM. The CDR3 consists of 16 residues. V was clipped by 7 bases and J by 0 bases; unmatched bases: 7.

The rearrangement uses TRBV27 and TRBJ1-2; TRBD1 agrees at 11 bases. Per the germline V gene, CDR1 is MNHEY and CDR2 is SMNVEV (reference sequence). The junction had 6 bases not matched to a gene; V was cut back by 3 bases and J by 3 bases. This CDR3 has 16 amino acids. CDR3 bases: TGTGCCAGCAGTTTGGGGTGGACAGGGGGCGACTATGGCTACACCTTC. Translating gives CASSLGWTGGDYGYTF.

This rearrangement joins TRBV27 to TRBJ2-4; 7 bases map to TRBD2. Germline V gene data show CDR1 as MNHEY and CDR2 as SMNVEV (reference sequence). The CDR3 has 15 residues. Trimming took 2 bases from V and 7 from J; bases not matched to a gene: 8. The CDR3 here is CASSLDWRGKNIQYF. In DNA form, the CDR3 reads TGTGCCAGCAGTTTAGATTGGCGGGGGAAGAACATTCAGTACTTC.

This chain uses TRBV6-5 with TRBJ2-2; 8 bases map to TRBD2. The V segment lost 6 bases and the J segment 1 base; nucleotides outside the gene matches: 4. Germline CDR1 reads MNHEY; CDR2 reads SVGAGI. The CDR3 sequence is 15 residues long. This chain's CDR3 is CASSSGGENTGELFF. The CDR3 DNA follows: TGTGCCAGCAGCTCCGGGGGGGAGAACACCGGGGAGCTGTTTTTT.

CDR3 bases: TGTGCCAGCAGCCGCCCCGGGGTTAAGGAGACCCAGTACTTC. Translated, it gives CASSRPGVKETQYF. The genes are TRBV7-6 and TRBJ2-5; D might be TRBD2 (5 bases). The V gene's germline CDR1 is SGHVS and CDR2 FNYEAQ. Trimming pared 5 bases from V and 5 bases from J, leaving 15 bases between. This CDR3 is 14 amino acids long.

This clone was found once. The V gene is TRBV11-2, the J gene TRBJ2-2, with no clear D. V was shortened by 4 bases and J by 6 bases, with 15 bases between the two germline ends. From germline, CDR1 is SGHAT and CDR2 FQNNGV. This CDR3 is built from 15 residues. The CDR3 loop is CASSSTWRAPGELFF. CDR3 sequence (DNA): TGTGCCAGCAGCTCAACTTGGAGAGCCCCCGGGGAGCTGTTTTTT. The entire variable domain, with the rest obtained from reference TRBV11-2 and TRBJ2-2, is as follows: EAGVAQSPRYKIIEKRQSVAFWCNPISGHATLYWYQQILGQGPKLLIQFQNNGVVDDSQLPKDRFSAERLKGVDSTLKIQPAKLEDSAVYLCASSSTWRAPGELFFGEGSRLTVL.

The chain has TRBV4-1 and TRBJ1-1; 9 nucleotides line up with TRBD1. CDR3 length: 13 amino acids. Per the germline V gene, CDR1 is MGHRA and CDR2 is YSYEKL. The V segment lost 10 bases and the J segment 1 base; nucleotides outside the gene matches: 4. CDR3 region: CATGQGRNTEAFF. The CDR3 DNA sequence: TGCGCCACCGGACAGGGGAGGAACACTGAAGCTTTCTTT.

This chain connects TRBV18 to TRBJ1-1; D is possibly TRBD1 (6 bases). This CDR3 comprises 14 residues. Between the trimmed V and J ends, which lost 5 bases and 5 bases, there was a span of 15 bases. CDR1 is KGHSH and CDR2 is LQKENI in the germline V gene. The CDR3 sequence: CASSAYKGVTEAFF. CDR3 sequence (DNA): TGTGCCAGCTCAGCGTACAAGGGGGTGACTGAAGCTTTCTTT.

J is TRBJ2-1 and V is TRBV7-8, with TRBD1 identical over 10 bases. The germline V gene has CDR1 SGHVS and CDR2 FQNEAQ. The CDR3 spans 17 residues. The V gene end was trimmed by 5 bases and the J gene end by 7 bases; junction bases not matched to a gene: 14. CDR3 region: CASSLRSPGQGRNEQFF. The CDR3 DNA reads TGTGCCAGCAGCCTACGAAGCCCGGGACAGGGGAGGAATGAGCAGTTCTTC.

For the CDR3, the DNA is TGTGCCAGCAGTGAAGGACTAGCGGGGGCCCGCCTCTCGAGCACAGATACGCAGTATTTT. Protein product: CASSEGLAGARLSSTDTQYF. The chain couples TRBV2 to TRBJ2-3; 12 bases are shared with TRBD2. The trim removed 1 base at V and 0 bases at J, leaving 11 bases unmatched. The length of the CDR3 is 20 residues. Germline assignment: CDR1 SNHLY and CDR2 FYNNEI. The variable domain in full, with the rest retrieved from reference TRBV2 and TRBJ2-3, is EPEVTQTPSHQVTQMGQEVILRCVPISNHLYFYWYRQILGQKVEFLVSFYNNEISEKSEIFDDQFSVERPDGSNFTLKIRSTKLEDSAMYFCASSEGLAGARLSSTDTQYFGPGTRLTVL.